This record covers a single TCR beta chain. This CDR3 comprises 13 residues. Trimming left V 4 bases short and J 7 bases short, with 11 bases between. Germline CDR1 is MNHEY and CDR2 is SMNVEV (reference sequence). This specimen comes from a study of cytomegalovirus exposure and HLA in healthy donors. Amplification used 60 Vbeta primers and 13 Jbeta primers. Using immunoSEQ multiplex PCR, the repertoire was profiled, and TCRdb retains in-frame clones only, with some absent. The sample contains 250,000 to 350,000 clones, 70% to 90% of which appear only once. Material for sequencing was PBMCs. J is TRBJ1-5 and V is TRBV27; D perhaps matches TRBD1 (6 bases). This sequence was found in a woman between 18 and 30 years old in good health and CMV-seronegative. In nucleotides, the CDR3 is TGTGCCAGCAGTTCACAGGGTAGGCAGCCCCAGCATTTT. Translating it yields CASSSQGRQPQHF.